Each of the 28 T cell receptor beta chains below was sequenced from the same sample in a study of CD8+CD57+ T cells in acquired aplastic anemia (dated by TCRdb to 2017 to 2018). The reads were generated on an Illumina HiSeq 2000. Genomic DNA was used as template for profiling of TCR beta VDJ combinations and CDR3 sequences. TCRdb applied fastp at Q25 and MiXCR to the public reads, then kept only in-frame beta chains. Here each entry gathers all rows of one CDR3 protein and keeps the most common genes and DNA. Within this sample are hundreds of thousands of distinct CDR3 sequences, with approximately 70% of them counted one time only. The biggest ten clones account for approximately 3.9% of the sample. Sequencing was done on a sample of sorted CD4+, CD8+, or CD8+CD57+ T cells (not recorded which) from PBMCs. The receptors derive from a human donor in good health, serving as a control.

This clonotype was counted at least ten times. V and J are TRBV19 and TRBJ1-1, with TRBD1 matching 10 bases. V shed 8 bases and J 3 bases; nucleotides not matched to a gene: 18. Germline-derived CDR1 and CDR2 are LNHDA and SQIVND (reference sequence). The CDR3 runs 18 residues. CDR3 sequence (DNA): TGTGCCAGTCAGAGTAGGTGGCGGGACAGGGGTTTGGACACTGAAGCTTTCTTT. Its protein is CASQSRWRDRGLDTEAFF.

About this clonotype: This may be a read error: a much more frequent sequence differs by one nucleotide. This sequence joins TRBV9 and TRBJ2-3; 7 bases are a match to TRBD2. J was trimmed by 7 bases and V by 3 bases; bases with no gene match: 11. Germline loops: CDR1 SGDLS, CDR2 YYNGEE. The CDR3 runs to 15 residues. The CDR3 DNA follows: TGTGCCAGCAGCGAGGGACTACCGGGGGGATATACGCAGTATTTT. It specifies CASSEGLPGGYTQYF.

Many counts were recorded for this clonotype. The V gene is TRBV10-2, the J gene TRBJ1-5; weak D call: TRBD1 (5 bases). Germline CDR1 WSHSY, CDR2 SAAADI. CDR3 length: 16 residues. Trimming removed 2 bases at V and 6 bases at J, with 17 bases between. The CDR3 here is CASSEVRGEGGQPQHF. Written as DNA, the CDR3 is TGCGCCAGCAGTGAGGTGAGGGGTGAGGGCGGTCAGCCCCAGCATTTT.

The chain couples TRBV7-2 to TRBJ2-3; tentatively, D is TRBD1 or TRBD2 (5 bases each). The CDR3 sequence is 15 residues long. Trimming stripped 4 bases from V and 14 bases from J, with 25 bases between. Germline loops: CDR1 SGHTA, CDR2 FQGNSA. CDR3 bases: TGTGCCAGCAGCTCGACCGGGGCAGACACAGGTACCCCGTATTTT. Translating it yields CASSSTGADTGTPYF. Looking up the rest from reference TRBV7-2 and TRBJ2-3 gives the full variable domain: GAGVSQSPSNKVTEKGKDVELRCDPISGHTALYWYRQSLGQGLEFLIYFQGNSAPDKSGLPSDRFSAERTGGSVSTLTIQRTQQEDSAVYLCASSSTGADTGTPYFGPGTRLTVL.

With regard to this clonotype: The junction departs from germline at one end; a sequencing error may be responsible. V and J are TRBV7-9 and TRBJ2-3; D is possibly TRBD1 (5 bases). CDR3 length: 14 residues. Germline V gives CDR1 SEHNR, CDR2 FQNEAQ (reference sequence). CDR3: CASSLDPSRDTQAF. As DNA, the CDR3 is TGTGCCAGCAGCTTAGATCCCAGCAGGGATACGCAGGCATTT.

This clonotype was observed a handful of times. The chain employs TRBV7-8 and TRBJ1-1; D is uncertain. With 0 bases removed from V and 1 base from J, the gap between germline ends came to 9 bases. The CDR3 runs 15 residues. Germline V gene sequence: CDR1 SGHVS, CDR2 FQNEAQ. The CDR3 DNA sequence: TGTGCCAGCAGCTTAGCAGTAGGGTCGAACACTGAAGCTTTCTTT. Its protein product is CASSLAVGSNTEAFF.

Ten or more counts support this clonotype. The rearrangement uses TRBV12-3 or TRBV12-4 and TRBJ1-2, with 8 bases aligning to TRBD1. CDR3 length: 13 amino acids. After removal of 6 bases from V and 8 bases from J, the junction contained 8 bases not matched to a gene. The CDR3 sequence is CASRTGNRGGYTF. CDR3 coding DNA: TGTGCCAGCAGAACGGGGAACAGGGGGGGCTACACCTTC.

This clonotype was counted many times. The J gene is TRBJ2-3, the V gene TRBV10-3; D unresolved. From germline, CDR1 is ENHRY and CDR2 SYGVKD. Trimming removed 6 bases from V and 0 bases from J, with 7 bases in between. The CDR3 has 13 residues. The DNA for the CDR3 is TGTGCCATCAGCGAAGGTAGCACAGATACGCAGTATTTT. Its protein is CAISEGSTDTQYF.

This clonotype was counted at least ten times. CDR3 amino acids: CASSLSGGGHEQYF. In nucleotides, the CDR3 is TGTGCCAGCAGCTTATCGGGAGGGGGCCACGAGCAGTACTTC. The gene calls are TRBV7-2 and TRBJ2-7, with TRBD2 as a possible D gene (8 bases). V lost 2 bases to trimming and J lost 5 bases, with 13 bases between them. The CDR3 is 14 amino acids. Germline-derived CDR1 and CDR2 are SGHTA and FQGNSA.

The chain joins TRBV20-1 to TRBJ1-1, with unresolved D. The CDR3 loop spans 13 amino acids. Trimming pared 0 bases from V and 9 bases from J, leaving 14 bases between. The germline V gene encodes CDR1 DFQATT and CDR2 SNEGSKA (reference sequence). In DNA, the CDR3 is TGCAGTGCTAGAGATGGGGATAACATTCAAGCTTTCTTT. This encodes CSARDGDNIQAFF.

This clonotype was seen repeatedly, ten times or more. The J gene is TRBJ2-2, the V gene TRBV7-2; 10 bases map to TRBD1. The trim removed 5 bases at V and 9 bases at J, leaving 9 bases unmatched. This CDR3 contains 15 residues. Germline CDR1 and CDR2: SGHTA and FQGNSA. The CDR3: CASSVRQGALRELFF. CDR3 in DNA: TGTGCCAGCAGCGTAAGACAGGGGGCTTTGAGGGAGCTGTTTTTT.

Note on this clonotype: An end of the junction differs from the germline gene, which may be a read error. The CDR3: CASSRETVVTEEF. The CDR3 DNA sequence: TGTGCCAGCAGCCGTGAGACAGTAGTCACCGAGGAGTTC. The chain links TRBV2 to TRBJ2-5, with D possibly TRBD1 on 5 matching bases. From germline, CDR1 is SNHLY and CDR2 FYNNEI. The CDR3 is 13 amino acids.

About this clonotype: Compared with germline, one end of the junction differs, possibly owing to a read error. This chain uses TRBV4-1 with TRBJ1-2; 8 bases are a match to TRBD1. Germline CDR1 is MGHRA and CDR2 is YSYEKL. This CDR3 region has 14 residues. The CDR3, as DNA: TGTGCCAGCAGGGGCAGGGGGCGTAACTATGGCTACACCTTC. As protein: CASRGRGRNYGYTF.

The sample holds many counts of this clonotype. V and J are TRBV10-3 and TRBJ1-2; possibly TRBD1 for D (6 bases). Trimming removed 6 bases from V and 8 bases from J, with 16 bases in between. CDR1 and CDR2 from the germline V gene are ENHRY and SYGVKD. The CDR3 contains 13 residues. This CDR3 is CAISPRGGEGYTF. The CDR3 DNA reads as TGTGCCATCAGCCCCAGGGGAGGAGAAGGCTACACCTTC.

Worth noting for this clonotype: The junction and the germline gene differ at one end; a read error may be behind it. The V gene is TRBV5-6, the J gene TRBJ2-5; no clear D. The CDR3 contains 12 residues. Looked up from germline, CDR1 is SGHDT and CDR2 is YYEEEE. CDR3 sequence reads: CASSTSICHPGF. Written as DNA, the CDR3 is TGTGCCAGCAGTACCTCGATTTGCCACCCAGGCTTC.

The rearrangement links TRBV12-3 or TRBV12-4 to TRBJ2-5, with TRBD2 matching over 9 bases. The trim removed 7 bases at V and 4 bases at J, leaving 7 bases unmatched. There are 14 residues in the CDR3. The CDR3: CASISGTSPETQYF. The CDR3 nucleotides read TGTGCCAGCATTTCAGGGACTAGCCCAGAGACCCAGTACTTC.

In this sample, this clonotype turned up many times. This chain links TRBV4-2 with TRBJ2-1; TRBD2 agrees at 12 bases. Per the germline V gene, CDR1 is LGHNA and CDR2 is YNFKEQ. The V segment lost 0 bases and the J segment 6 bases; nucleotides outside the gene matches: 6. CDR3 length: 17 residues. CDR3 residues: CASSQERASGGANEQFF. CDR3 in DNA: TGTGCCAGCAGCCAAGAAAGGGCTAGCGGGGGGGCCAATGAGCAGTTCTTC.

In its sample, this clonotype was seen many times. The chain has TRBV19 and TRBJ2-3, with a tentative D call TRBD1 (5 bases). V was trimmed by 4 bases and J by 2 bases, leaving 13 bases between them. Germline V gene lookup returns CDR1 LNHDA and CDR2 SQIVND (reference sequence). This CDR3 contains 15 residues. For the CDR3, the DNA is TGTGCCAGTAGTACTCCCGGTGGGGCCACAGATACGCAGTATTTT. As protein: CASSTPGGATDTQYF. The complete variable domain, with remaining parts taken from reference TRBV19 and TRBJ2-3, reads DGGITQSPKYLFRKEGQNVTLSCEQNLNHDAMYWYRQDPGQGLRLIYYSQIVNDFQKGDIAEGYSVSREKKESFPLTVTSAQKNPTAFYLCASSTPGGATDTQYFGPGTRLTVL.

Details on this clonotype: One end of the junction does not line up with germline, which may come from a read error. The chain links TRBV24-1 to TRBJ2-4; D gene uncertain. Gene TRBJ2-7 matches the end of the DNA better, so the J call may be wrong. The CDR3 covers 14 residues. The germline gives CDR1 KGHDR, CDR2 SFDVKD. This CDR3 reads CASSASTASYEQYF. CDR3 DNA: TGCGCCAGCAGTGCTTCCACGGCCTCCTACGAGCAGTACTTC.

This chain joins TRBV6-6 and TRBJ2-5; 10 bases agree with TRBD2. The CDR3 runs 15 residues. The germline V gene has CDR1 MNHNY and CDR2 SVGAGI (reference sequence). The V and J ends lost 7 bases and 5 bases, in that order; junction bases with no gene match: 10. CDR3 residues: CASKASGGLGETQYF. DNA for the CDR3: TGTGCCAGCAAAGCTAGCGGGGGCTTGGGGGAGACCCAGTACTTC.

This clonotype occurred many times. This chain joins TRBV7-8 and TRBJ2-7; 11 bases map to TRBD1. V lost 5 bases, J lost 2 bases, and 8 bases stayed unmatched. Per germline, CDR1 SGHVS and CDR2 FQNEAQ. This CDR3 has 16 amino acids. In DNA, the CDR3 is TGTGCCAGCAGCACCCCCGGGACAGGGGGAACCTACGAGCAGTACTTC. Protein sequence: CASSTPGTGGTYEQYF.

Regarding this clonotype: The CDR3 ends on some other residue instead of the conserved phenylalanine or tryptophan, so this is likely a read error. The limits of the CDR3 on the DNA are not certain, so only TCRdb's listed CDR3 is given. V and J are TRBV7-8 and TRBJ1-1; the table assigns TRBD1, which was not confirmed against the DNA. CDR1 and CDR2 from the germline V gene are SGHVS and FQNEAQ. The CDR3 is 13 residues long, counting both termini. The CDR3 loop is CASSHQGSEQYFG.

For this clonotype: Its ends do not fully match the called genes, so a read error is possible. The chain joins TRBV5-1 to TRBJ2-3; 8 positions match TRBD1. The CDR3 covers 16 residues. Germline V gives CDR1 SGHRS, CDR2 YFSETQ. CDR3 region: CASSTGQGGAADTQYF. As DNA, the CDR3 is TGTGCCAGCAGCACCGGACAGGGCGGAGCCGCAGATACGCAGTATTTT.

For this clonotype: A junction end diverges from the germline sequence, so it may reflect a read error. CDR3: CATSRETGMNEKLFF. The CDR3 DNA reads TGTGCCACCAGCAGAGAGACAGGAATGAATGAAAAACTTTTTTTT. The chain carries TRBV15 and TRBJ1-1; possible D gene TRBD1, 6 bases. CDR1 and CDR2 from the germline V gene are LNHNV and YYDKDF (reference sequence). The CDR3 runs 15 residues.

This clonotype was counted a single time. This CDR3 is missing its conserved last phenylalanine or tryptophan, likely due to a read error. The V call is TRBV11-2, the J call TRBJ1-1; D uncertain. V was cut by 1 base and J by 3 bases, with 6 bases left in between. This CDR3 has 13 amino acids. Germline V lookup: CDR1 SGHAT, CDR2 FQNNGV. CDR3 nucleotides: TGTGCCAGCAGCTTAGCGTGGGACACTGAAGCTTTCCTT. This sequence encodes CASSLAWDTEAFL.

J is TRBJ2-5 and V is TRBV7-9; 7 positions match TRBD1. CDR3 length: 15 amino acids. Losses at the gene ends were 0 bases for V and 9 bases for J; bases not matched to a gene: 10. The V gene's germline CDR1 is SEHNR and CDR2 FQNEAQ (reference sequence). The CDR3 nucleotides read TGTGCCAGCAGCTTAGCCGGGACAGCGATGGATTCCCAGTACTTC. Its translation is CASSLAGTAMDSQYF.

This clonotype showed up many times. The gene calls are TRBV20-1 and TRBJ2-3; D is undetermined. The V end was cut by 6 bases, the J end by 4 bases, with 11 bases between. Germline-derived CDR1 and CDR2 are DFQATT and SNEGSKA (reference sequence). The CDR3 loop spans 12 amino acids. DNA for the CDR3: TGCAGTGCCCCGGCGGACCCAGATACGCAGTATTTT. Its protein is CSAPADPDTQYF.

The sample holds a few counts of this clonotype. CDR3 amino acids: CASSIDGTGNNSPQHF. CDR3 nucleotides: TGTGCCAGTAGTATAGATGGGACAGGGAATAATTCACCCCAGCATTTT. The chain carries TRBV19 and TRBJ1-5; TRBD1 matches at 9 bases. Germline values: CDR1 LNHDA, CDR2 SQIVND (reference sequence). The CDR3 covers 16 residues. The V gene end was trimmed by 0 bases and the J gene end by 10 bases; junction bases not matched to a gene: 10.